This T cell receptor (beta chain) originates from a study of T cells in Graves' hyperthyroidism and ophthalmopathy. Study-wide context: Peripheral blood draws took place at initial diagnosis, ahead of any treatment.

RNA transcripts served as the template for amplifying TCR beta CDR3 regions. HTBI primers drove first-round RT-PCR of the TCR CDR3. Each CDR3 protein is one row after TCRdb ran MiXCR on the multiplex PCR reads. The sample yields 450,000 to 650,000 distinct CDR3 sequences, approximately 15% seen once. V gave up 2 bases and J gave up 3 bases, with 14 bases separating them. CDR3 length: 16 amino acids. CDR1 is LGHNA and CDR2 is YNFKEQ in the germline V gene. Sequencing was performed on blood. V gene TRBV4-2 combines with J gene TRBJ2-1, with D perhaps TRBD1 (8 bases). This clonotype originated in a young woman with Graves' ophthalmopathy. The CDR3 region is CASSQTQGGVYNEQFF. In DNA, the CDR3 is TGTGCCAGCAGCCAAACACAGGGGGGGGTCTACAATGAGCAGTTCTTC.